The source of this T cell receptor beta chain is a study of cytomegalovirus exposure and HLA in healthy donors. The overall study: There were approximately 85 million unique TCRs (from HLA-typed donors) in an early data release.

The primer mix had 60 Vbeta and 13 Jbeta primers. Libraries were prepared by immunoSEQ multiplex PCR; TCRdb keeps only in-frame clonotypes and omits some of them. The sample holds 150,000 to 200,000 clones, around 75% seen once. The CDR3 runs to 14 residues. The ends were cut back, 8 bases at V and 4 bases at J, with 15 bases in the middle. Germline CDR1 is SGDLS and CDR2 is YYNGEE. Healthy bone marrow donors made up the donor group. The sequence was obtained from a male donor in good health and CMV-seronegative. This chain joins TRBV9 and TRBJ2-2; D is possibly TRBD1 (5 bases). The sample consisted of PBMCs. CDR3 region: CASSEQDLTGELFF. The CDR3, as DNA: TGTGCCAGTTCCGAACAGGATCTCACCGGGGAGCTGTTTTTT.